These 24 T cell receptor beta chains share one sample of origin, sequenced in a study of glioma-infiltrating T cells after dendritic cell vaccination. Clones were sequenced by immunoSEQ multiplex PCR, and TCRdb holds only the in-frame ones, with some missing. Of about 82,000 clones in the sample, 75% to 90% are singletons; the top ten hold around 7%. Documented time point: after dendritic cell vaccination, including at tumor progression/relapse. The sequenced sample was blood, obtained after dendritic cell vaccination. The receptor set was obtained from a human donor with glioblastoma.

This chain uses TRBV5-1 with TRBJ1-1; D uncertain. The V gene's germline CDR1 is SGHRS and CDR2 YFSETQ. Between the trimmed V and J ends, which lost 0 bases and 5 bases, there was a span of 11 bases. The CDR3 runs 14 residues. The CDR3 sequence: CASSLGQDWTEAFF. The CDR3 nucleotides are TGCGCCAGCAGCTTGGGGCAGGATTGGACTGAAGCTTTCTTT.

The rearrangement joins TRBV30 to TRBJ1-2, with 7 bases identical to TRBD1. This CDR3 has 14 amino acids. Losses at the gene ends were 3 bases for V and 8 bases for J; bases not matched to a gene: 12. Germline V gives CDR1 GTSNPN, CDR2 SVGIG (reference sequence). The CDR3 region has the DNA TGTGCCTGGAGCGGGGCAGGGGGTGATTTCGGCTACACCTTC. Its protein is CAWSGAGGDFGYTF.

The rearrangement joins TRBV9 to TRBJ2-3; tentative D call: TRBD1 (5 bases). V lost 0 bases, J lost 6 bases, and 5 bases lay in between. CDR3 length: 12 amino acids. From germline, CDR1 is SGDLS and CDR2 YYNGEE. CDR3 loop: CASSVEGDTQYF. In nucleotides, the CDR3 is TGTGCCAGCAGCGTAGAGGGGGATACGCAGTATTTT.

V and J are TRBV12-5 and TRBJ1-1, with TRBD1 identical over 9 bases. Germline loops: CDR1 LGHNT, CDR2 FRNRAP. This CDR3 is 18 amino acids long. V trimming: 2 bases; J trimming: 4 bases; junction bases outside the gene matches: 14. Here the CDR3 DNA reads TGTGCTAGTGGTTTGTCCCACTCTGCCGGGACAGGGACCACTGAAGCTTTCTTT. It specifies CASGLSHSAGTGTTEAFF.

The CDR3 protein is CASSLVDRGLYEQYF. The CDR3 nucleotides are TGTGCCAGCAGCTTAGTGGACAGGGGTCTCTACGAGCAGTACTTC. The chain combines TRBV5-4 with TRBJ2-7; TRBD1 aligns across 9 bases. The CDR3 runs 15 residues. Germline V gene data show CDR1 as SGHNT and CDR2 as YYREEE (reference sequence). Losses at the gene ends were 2 bases for V and 3 bases for J; bases not matched to a gene: 6.

This chain joins TRBV11-1 and TRBJ2-3; 11 bases are a match to TRBD2. CDR3 length equals 17 residues. The V gene end was trimmed by 5 bases and the J gene end by 7 bases; junction bases not matched to a gene: 14. Germline CDR1 and CDR2: SGHAT and FQDESV (reference sequence). The CDR3 nucleotides read TGTGCCAGCAGCCCGCGATCCCTACTAGCGGGGGAACATACGCAGTATTTT. It translates to CASSPRSLLAGEHTQYF.

The rearrangement uses TRBV18 and TRBJ1-2; 7 bases are shared with TRBD1. Per the germline V gene, CDR1 is KGHSH and CDR2 is LQKENI. This CDR3 is built from 15 residues. Trimming cost V 3 bases and J 1 base; bases outside gene matches: 5. For the CDR3, the DNA is TGTGCCAGCTCACCGGGACAGACAGTTAACTATGGCTACACCTTC. The encoded protein is CASSPGQTVNYGYTF.

The table lists this clone with a few counts. The rearrangement uses TRBV10-3 and TRBJ2-1, with TRBD1 identical over 9 bases. This CDR3 is 16 amino acids long. Per the germline V gene, CDR1 is ENHRY and CDR2 is SYGVKD. V was clipped by 0 bases and J by 6 bases; unmatched bases: 6. The CDR3 sequence: CAISESAGQGFNEQFF. The CDR3 nucleotides are TGTGCCATCAGTGAGTCCGCGGGACAGGGTTTCAATGAGCAGTTCTTC.

This chain links TRBV27 with TRBJ2-5, with TRBD1 identical over 9 bases. The junction had 9 bases not matched to a gene; V was cut back by 5 bases and J by 5 bases. CDR3 length: 15 residues. CDR1 MNHEY and CDR2 SMNVEV come from the germline V gene (reference sequence). CDR3 in DNA: TGTGCCAGCAGTCCGGGGACAGGGATAGAGGAGACCCAGTACTTC. Amino acids: CASSPGTGIEETQYF.

This chain uses TRBV7-2 with TRBJ2-1, with TRBD2 matching over 10 bases. This CDR3 has 15 amino acids. Trimming removed 0 bases from V and 7 bases from J; junction bases left unmatched: 3. Germline V gene data show CDR1 as SGHTA and CDR2 as FQGNSA. CDR3 sequence: CASSLASGGANEQFF. CDR3 coding DNA: TGTGCCAGCAGCTTAGCGAGCGGGGGGGCAAATGAGCAGTTCTTC.

This clone was recorded only once. V usage is TRBV4-1 and J usage is TRBJ1-4; D perhaps matches TRBD1 (5 bases). V was pared by 0 bases and J by 10 bases, with 15 bases between. CDR3 length: 15 amino acids. CDR1 and CDR2 (germline): MGHRA, YSYEKL. The CDR3 spells CASSQDVGGNGKLFF. The CDR3 region has the DNA TGCGCCAGCAGCCAAGATGTGGGGGGGAACGGAAAACTGTTTTTT.

This clone showed up just once. V gene TRBV5-1 combines with J gene TRBJ1-1, with D unresolved. Germline values: CDR1 SGHRS, CDR2 YFSETQ. The CDR3 loop spans 12 amino acids. Deletions cut 6 bases from V and 2 bases from J, with 8 bases between. The CDR3 region has the DNA TGCGCCAGCAACAGAGATAACACTGAAGCTTTCTTT. Its protein is CASNRDNTEAFF.

The rearrangement links TRBV2 to TRBJ2-2; a weak D match, TRBD2 (6 bases). Germline CDR1 is SNHLY and CDR2 is FYNNEI. The V and J ends lost 4 bases and 4 bases respectively, with 13 bases between them. There are 15 residues in the CDR3. The CDR3 coding sequence is TGTGCCAGCAGTGCACTTAGACTAGGCACCGGGGAGCTGTTTTTT. This gives the protein CASSALRLGTGELFF.

This chain uses TRBV19 with TRBJ2-5; maybe TRBD1 (6 bases). CDR3 length equals 12 residues. Trimming stripped 9 bases from V and 1 base from J, with 9 bases between. The germline gives CDR1 LNHDA, CDR2 SQIVND (reference sequence). CDR3 nucleotides: TGTGCCAGACAGGGATCCCAAGAGACCCAGTACTTC. Protein: CARQGSQETQYF.

V usage is TRBV5-6 and J usage is TRBJ2-3, with 10 positions matching TRBD1. J lost 13 bases, V lost 1 base, and 3 bases had no gene match. CDR1 and CDR2 from the germline V gene are SGHDT and YYEEEE. This CDR3 comprises 12 residues. The CDR3 loop reads CASSLSGTGEYF. In nucleotides, the CDR3 is TGTGCCAGCAGCTTGTCCGGGACAGGGGAGTATTTT.

This clone has a single count. V is TRBV5-1 and J is TRBJ1-1; 7 nucleotides line up with TRBD1. Germline V gene data show CDR1 as SGHRS and CDR2 as YFSETQ. V shed 5 bases and J 1 base; nucleotides not matched to a gene: 5. CDR3 size: 14 residues. DNA of the CDR3: TGCGCCAGCAGGCTACAGGGGACGAACACTGAAGCTTTCTTT. It translates to CASRLQGTNTEAFF.

The rearrangement links TRBV5-1 to TRBJ2-3; D call uncertain. Germline values: CDR1 SGHRS, CDR2 YFSETQ. V was cut by 0 bases and J by 3 bases, with 5 bases left in between. There are 13 residues in the CDR3. Here the CDR3 DNA reads TGCGCCAGCAGCTTGGTCCTAACAGATACGCAGTATTTT. It is translated as CASSLVLTDTQYF.

The chain recombines TRBV6-6 with TRBJ1-1; a weak D match, TRBD1 (6 bases). Germline V gene lookup returns CDR1 MNHNY and CDR2 SVGAGI (reference sequence). V lost 7 bases and J lost 2, with 11 bases in between. The CDR3 totals 13 residues. The DNA of the CDR3 is TGTGCCAGCACCACAGGGTTTAACACTGAAGCTTTCTTT. It yields the protein CASTTGFNTEAFF.

The rearrangement uses TRBV6-5 and TRBJ1-1; 7 bases are shared with TRBD1. Germline CDR1 and CDR2: MNHEY and SVGAGI. V trimming: 5 bases; J trimming: 0 bases; junction bases outside the gene matches: 3. This CDR3 comprises 14 residues. The CDR3 nucleotides read TGTGCCAGCAGTCGACAGGGTATGAACACTGAAGCTTTCTTT. It yields the protein CASSRQGMNTEAFF.

This sequence joins TRBV30 and TRBJ2-5; 8 bases fit TRBD2. The length of the CDR3 is 16 residues. The germline CDR1 and CDR2 sequences are GTSNPN and SVGIG (reference sequence). V shed 1 base, J shed 2 bases, and the junction held 9 bases outside the gene matches. Here the CDR3 reads CAWSASTGGGQETQYF. The CDR3 DNA sequence: TGTGCCTGGAGTGCCTCGACTGGCGGGGGGCAAGAGACCCAGTACTTC.

This chain connects TRBV10-3 to TRBJ1-6; D possibly corresponds to TRBD1 (5 bases). CDR3 length: 14 amino acids. V shed 2 bases and J shed 5 bases, with 7 bases lying between them. Germline CDR1 reads ENHRY; CDR2 reads SYGVKD. The CDR3 coding sequence is TGTGCCATCAGTGAGACAGGCGATAATTCACCCCTCCACTTT. Translating gives CAISETGDNSPLHF.

The chain recombines TRBV5-1 with TRBJ1-1; a possible D gene is TRBD1 (6 bases). Per the germline V gene, CDR1 is SGHRS and CDR2 is YFSETQ. V was shortened by 0 bases and J by 4 bases, with 16 bases between the two germline ends. CDR3 length equals 16 residues. CDR3 in amino acids: CASSLEPPGALTEAFF. CDR3 DNA sequence: TGCGCCAGCAGCTTGGAACCCCCAGGGGCCCTCACTGAAGCTTTCTTT.

This clone was seen many times. V gene TRBV2 combines with J gene TRBJ2-1, with D uncertain. Germline V gene lookup returns CDR1 SNHLY and CDR2 FYNNEI. Deletions cut 8 bases from V and 8 bases from J, with 13 bases between. The CDR3 sequence is 12 residues long. CDR3 sequence: CASRNLGDEQFF. The CDR3, as DNA: TGTGCCAGCCGGAATCTAGGCGATGAGCAGTTCTTC.

This rearrangement joins TRBV6-1 to TRBJ1-6, with D perhaps TRBD1 (5 bases). Germline CDR1 reads MNHNS; CDR2 reads SASEGT. V lost 5 bases and J 7 bases, leaving 9 bases between the germline ends. The CDR3 extends over 13 amino acids. This CDR3 reads CASSRGLNSPLHF. CDR3 DNA: TGTGCCAGCAGTAGGGGCTTAAATTCACCCCTCCACTTT.